These 13 T cell receptor beta chains came from one sample sequenced in a study of cytomegalovirus exposure and HLA in healthy donors (dated by TCRdb to about 2017). Libraries were prepared through the immunoSEQ multiplex PCR assay. For the multiplex PCR, a mixture combining 60 forward primers for TCR Vbeta segments and 13 reverse primers for TCR Jbeta segments was used. TCRdb obtained this table from immuneACCESS and retained in-frame rearrangements with V and J assigned. These tables miss some clones; where compared with another copy, unresolved V genes account for less than half of the shortfall, and the remainder is unexplained. The table for this sample lists 110,000 or so clones; about 61% of them were counted only once. The ten largest make up roughly 8.3% of the sample. The sequenced material came from PBMCs. The receptors were gathered from a man between 18 and 35 years old in good health and CMV-seropositive.

With respect to this clone: Relative to the germline gene, one junction end is altered; a read error may explain this. The rearrangement joins TRBV19 to TRBJ1-1, with 7 bases lining up with TRBD1. Germline CDR1 is LNHDA and CDR2 is SQIVND (reference sequence). CDR3 length: 18 residues. For the CDR3, the DNA is TGTGCCAGTAGTATTTCCAGGCCAAAGAGGGGGCCGGACACTGAAGTTTTCTTT. This sequence encodes CASSISRPKRGPDTEVFF.

This chain uses TRBV10-3 with TRBJ2-5; D is possibly TRBD1 (5 bases). The J call is uncertain, as TRBJ2-7 better fits the DNA end. Looked up from germline, CDR1 is ENHRY and CDR2 is SYGVKD. This CDR3 is built from 15 residues. In DNA, the CDR3 is TGTGCCATCAGTGGACCCACGACAGCGACCTACGAGCAGTACTTC. Translated, it gives CAISGPTTATYEQYF.

This chain uses TRBV7-6 with TRBJ2-7; TRBD2 might be the D (7 bases). This CDR3 region has 15 residues. Trimming shortened V by 5 bases and J by 2 bases, and 16 bases separated the two germline ends. CDR1 is SGHVS and CDR2 is FNYEAQ in the germline V gene. The CDR3 protein is CASSQGWGGTYEQYF. In nucleotides, the CDR3 is TGTGCCAGCAGCCAAGGGTGGGGGGGCACCTACGAGCAGTACTTC.

This chain links TRBV6-6 with TRBJ2-3; D unclear. With 6 bases removed from V and 0 bases from J, the gap between germline ends came to 7 bases. The CDR3 runs 13 residues. Germline V gives CDR1 MNHNY, CDR2 SVGAGI (reference sequence). The CDR3 here is CASRLKSTDTQYF. CDR3 DNA: TGTGCCAGCAGACTCAAAAGCACAGATACGCAGTATTTT.

As for this clone: The germline gene is not matched at one end of the junction; a read error may be the cause. Other DNA sequences in this specimen translate into the identical CDR3. V gene TRBV28 combines with J gene TRBJ1-5; TRBD1 matches at 8 bases. Germline V lookup: CDR1 MDHEN, CDR2 SYDVKM. The CDR3 contains 15 residues. Here the CDR3 reads CASSSPGQGNQPQHF. The CDR3 DNA reads as TGTGCCAGCAGTTCCCCTGGACAGGGCAATCAGCCTCAGCATTTT.

CDR3 sequence: CASSLLQGHTQYF. Written as DNA, the CDR3 is TGTGCCAGCAGTTTACTACAGGGCCATACGCAGTATTTT. The V gene is TRBV28, the J gene TRBJ2-3, with TRBD1 as a possible D gene (6 bases). Trimming took 2 bases from V and 7 from J, leaving 10 bases between them. Germline values: CDR1 MDHEN, CDR2 SYDVKM. This CDR3 has 13 amino acids.

The rearrangement uses TRBV5-1 and TRBJ1-2; D is undetermined. This CDR3 spans 14 amino acids. CDR1 and CDR2 (germline): SGHRS, YFSETQ. Trimming removed 3 bases at V and 2 bases at J, with 11 bases between. CDR3 region: CASSSRTGNYGYTF. The CDR3 DNA sequence: TGCGCCAGCAGCTCTAGGACGGGGAACTATGGCTACACCTTC.

This clone was counted only a few times. The chain couples TRBV6-4 to TRBJ1-1; D remains unclear. Germline lookup yields CDR1 MRHNA and CDR2 SNTAGT. V was clipped by 2 bases and J by 3 bases, with 7 bases between them. The length of the CDR3 is 13 residues. Here the CDR3 reads CASSDEVYTEAFF. The CDR3 bases are TGTGCCAGCAGTGACGAGGTTTACACTGAAGCTTTCTTT.

The V and J genes are TRBV5-1 and TRBJ1-1, with a weak D call TRBD1 (6 bases). Deletions cut 3 bases from V and 5 bases from J, with 11 bases between. This CDR3 spans 13 amino acids. The germline V gene has CDR1 SGHRS and CDR2 YFSETQ. The CDR3 spells CASSYSGETEAFF. The DNA for the CDR3 is TGCGCCAGCAGCTACTCAGGGGAGACTGAAGCTTTCTTT.

The chain combines TRBV29-1 with TRBJ2-1, with D perhaps TRBD1 (7 bases). Germline CDR1 reads SQVTM; CDR2 reads ANQGSEA. The CDR3 sequence is 15 residues long. The V and J ends lost 7 bases and 5 bases respectively, with 21 bases between them. The CDR3, as DNA: TGCAGCGGGGGGGTCTGGGACAGACCTAACAATGAGCAGTTCTTC. It specifies CSGGVWDRPNNEQFF.

This clone was counted once. This chain joins TRBV19 and TRBJ1-6, with 8 bases aligning to TRBD1. The CDR3 has 14 amino acids. Germline V gives CDR1 LNHDA, CDR2 SQIVND (reference sequence). The V segment lost 6 bases and the J segment 4 bases; nucleotides outside the gene matches: 2. The CDR3, as DNA: TGTGCCAGTAGGTGGACAGGGTATAATTCACCCCTCCACTTT. Residues: CASRWTGYNSPLHF.

A single count supports this clone. J is TRBJ2-7 and V is TRBV2; D is unclear. V lost 4 bases, J lost 0 bases, and 16 bases lay in between. The length of the CDR3 is 16 residues. Germline-derived CDR1 and CDR2 are SNHLY and FYNNEI. CDR3 in amino acids: CASSGRGSALSYEQYV. Written as DNA, the CDR3 is TGTGCCAGCAGTGGTCGAGGATCCGCACTCTCCTACGAGCAGTACGTC.

The chain couples TRBV5-1 to TRBJ2-7; the match to TRBD1 covers 8 bases. The V gene end was trimmed by 8 bases and the J gene end by 5 bases; junction bases not matched to a gene: 24. Germline V CDR1 and CDR2: SGHRS, YFSETQ. The CDR3 is 18 residues long. The CDR3 sequence is CASIRDPTTQGAGNEQYF. The CDR3 nucleotides are TGCGCCAGTATCCGGGACCCAACAACTCAGGGGGCAGGAAACGAGCAGTACTTC.